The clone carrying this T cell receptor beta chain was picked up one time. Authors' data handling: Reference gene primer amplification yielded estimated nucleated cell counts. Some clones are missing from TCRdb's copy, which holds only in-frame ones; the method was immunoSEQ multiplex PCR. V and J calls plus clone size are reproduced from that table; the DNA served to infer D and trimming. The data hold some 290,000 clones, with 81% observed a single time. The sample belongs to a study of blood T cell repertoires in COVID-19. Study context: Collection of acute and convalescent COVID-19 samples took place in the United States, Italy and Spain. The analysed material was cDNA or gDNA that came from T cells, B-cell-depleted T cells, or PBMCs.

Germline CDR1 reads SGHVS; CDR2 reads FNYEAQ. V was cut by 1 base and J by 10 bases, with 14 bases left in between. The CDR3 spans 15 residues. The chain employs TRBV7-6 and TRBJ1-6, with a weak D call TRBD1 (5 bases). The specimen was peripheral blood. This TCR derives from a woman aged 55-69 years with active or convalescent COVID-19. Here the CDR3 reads CASSLGIGVGSPLHF. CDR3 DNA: TGTGCCAGCAGCTTAGGCATAGGGGTGGGGTCACCCCTCCACTTT.